What follows are 15 T cell receptor beta chains derived from one specimen sequenced in a study of T cell repertoires in cytomegalovirus infection. No cognate antigen is known for these TCRs. From the reads, TCRdb called clonotypes with MiXCR, one entry per CDR3 protein. The data contain 830,000 or so distinct CDR3 sequences, approximately 29% of them singletons. The sample was cultured CD8+ T cells from PBMCs, taken from culture after CMV antigen stimulation. All receptors derive from a human donor in good health (CMV status not recorded). Some clones in this sample may be carry-over from other donors' samples.

Only a few counts were recorded for this clonotype. The CDR3 region has the DNA TGTGCCAGCAGTTACTCCGAACAGGGATCCGGCACCGGGGAGCTGTTTTTT. It is translated as CASSYSEQGSGTGELFF. This chain joins TRBV6-6 and TRBJ2-2; tentatively, D is TRBD1 (6 bases). The CDR3 is made up of 17 amino acids. Germline CDR1 and CDR2: MNHNY and SVGAGI (reference sequence). Trimming removed 0 bases from V and 4 bases from J, with 15 bases in between.

The chain recombines TRBV12-3 or TRBV12-4 with TRBJ2-3, with 10 bases that match TRBD2. This CDR3 comprises 18 residues. The V gene end was trimmed by 5 bases and the J gene end by 0 bases; junction bases not matched to a gene: 11. CDR3 DNA: TGTGCCAGCAGTCGCCTGGTTTTGGGACTAGCGAGCACAGATACGCAGTATTTT. Translating gives CASSRLVLGLASTDTQYF.

Remarks on this clonotype: One end of the junction varies from germline; a read error may be responsible. The chain recombines TRBV6-1 with TRBJ2-7, with 7 bases identical to TRBD2. The CDR3 runs 16 residues. CDR1 and CDR2 from the germline V gene are MNHNS and SASEGT. The CDR3 DNA reads as TGTGTCAGCAGGCCCTTTGGGGGGGGGAGCTCCTACGAGCAGTACTTC. Translating gives CVSRPFGGGSSYEQYF.

The chain is built from TRBV11-3 and TRBJ1-1, with 8 bases lining up with TRBD1. The ends lost 5 bases at V and 2 bases at J; junction bases unmatched: 7. From germline, CDR1 is SGHNT and CDR2 YENEEA. This CDR3 region has 15 residues. CDR3 in amino acids: CASSGITGGNTEAFF. For the CDR3, the DNA is TGTGCCAGCAGCGGGATTACAGGGGGTAACACTGAAGCTTTCTTT. The whole variable domain, remainder taken from reference TRBV11-3 and TRBJ1-1, is EAGVVQSPRYKIIEKKQPVAFWCNPISGHNTLYWYLQNLGQGPELLIRYENEEAVDDSQLPKDRFSAERLKGVDSTLKIQPAELGDSAVYLCASSGITGGNTEAFFGQGTRLTVV.

This clonotype was counted between two and nine times. The chain couples TRBV6-6 to TRBJ2-3; D is tentatively TRBD1 or TRBD2 (6 bases each). Looked up from germline, CDR1 is MNHNY and CDR2 is SVGAGI (reference sequence). The CDR3 is made up of 19 amino acids. Trimming stripped 0 bases from V and 5 bases from J, with 24 bases between. The CDR3: CASSYSITSTGADVDTQYF. In nucleotides, the CDR3 is TGTGCCAGCAGTTACTCGATAACGTCCACGGGGGCCGACGTAGATACGCAGTATTTT.

Only a few counts were recorded for this clonotype. The genes are TRBV28 and TRBJ1-1; D is undetermined. The germline gives CDR1 MDHEN, CDR2 SYDVKM. The germline V and J ends were trimmed by 7 bases and 2 bases, with 20 bases remaining between them. The CDR3 length is 16 residues. This CDR3 is CASTPHLRRENTEAFF. The CDR3 DNA follows: TGTGCCAGCACACCCCACCTTCGGAGAGAAAACACTGAAGCTTTCTTT. The complete variable domain, with remaining parts taken from reference TRBV28 and TRBJ1-1, reads DVKVTQSSRYLVKRTGEKVFLECVQDMDHENMFWYRQDPGLGLRLIYFSYDVKMKEKGDIPEGYSVSREKKERFSLILESASTNQTSMYLCASTPHLRRENTEAFFGQGTRLTVV.

This clonotype was detected many times. The J gene is TRBJ2-2, the V gene TRBV7-6, with 10 bases lining up with TRBD2. After removal of 5 bases from V and 4 bases from J, the junction contained 10 bases not matched to a gene. Germline CDR1 is SGHVS and CDR2 is FNYEAQ. The CDR3 runs to 17 residues. In nucleotides, the CDR3 is TGTGCCAGCAGCCCTGAAGCGGGGGGGCTTAGCACCGGGGAGCTGTTTTTT. Amino acids: CASSPEAGGLSTGELFF. The full variable domain, completed using reference TRBV7-6 and TRBJ2-2, is GAGVSQSPRYKVTKRGQDVALRCDPISGHVSLYWYRQALGQGPEFLTYFNYEAQQDKSGLPNDRFSAERPEGSISTLTIQRTEQRDSAMYRCASSPEAGGLSTGELFFGEGSRLTVL.

J is TRBJ2-1 and V is TRBV18; 9 positions match TRBD1. The CDR3 length is 15 residues. V shed 6 bases and J 6 bases; nucleotides not matched to a gene: 9. Per germline, CDR1 KGHSH and CDR2 LQKENI. DNA for the CDR3: TGTGCCAGCTCCCCCCGGGACAGGGTTTTCAATGAGCAGTTCTTC. Encoded protein: CASSPRDRVFNEQFF.

The V gene is TRBV11-2, the J gene TRBJ2-2, with D tentatively TRBD1 or TRBD2 (5 bases each). V lost 5 bases and J 4 bases, leaving 17 bases between the germline ends. CDR1 is SGHAT, CDR2 FQNNGV, per germline. This CDR3 contains 16 residues. The CDR3: CASSQWGRSATGELFF. In nucleotides, the CDR3 is TGTGCCAGCAGCCAATGGGGACGTTCAGCCACCGGGGAGCTGTTTTTT.

The chain combines TRBV19 with TRBJ1-1, with TRBD1 matching over 9 bases. The CDR3 is 13 residues long. The V gene's germline CDR1 is LNHDA and CDR2 SQIVND (reference sequence). V was pared by 6 bases and J by 7 bases, with 6 bases of the junction left unmatched. CDR3: CASSPGQGLEAFF. Here the CDR3 DNA reads TGTGCCAGTAGCCCGGGACAGGGCCTTGAAGCTTTCTTT.

The rearrangement links TRBV5-6 to TRBJ1-1; D may be TRBD1 (6 bases). Trimming removed 4 bases at V and 8 bases at J, with 15 bases between. CDR1 and CDR2 from the germline V gene are SGHDT and YYEEEE. There are 13 residues in the CDR3. DNA for the CDR3: TGTGCCAGCAGCCCGGGAGGACAGCCCGAAGCTTTCTTT. It encodes CASSPGGQPEAFF. Looking up the rest from reference TRBV5-6 and TRBJ1-1 gives the full variable domain: DAGVTQSPTHLIKTRGQQVTLRCSPKSGHDTVSWYQQALGQGPQFIFQYYEEEERQRGNFPDRFSGHQFPNYSSELNVNALLLGDSALYLCASSPGGQPEAFFGQGTRLTVV.

This clonotype was seen more than once but under ten times. The chain carries TRBV7-8 and TRBJ1-2, with TRBD1 as a possible D gene (5 bases). CDR1 and CDR2 (germline): SGHVS, FQNEAQ. The V and J ends lost 2 bases and 3 bases respectively, with 16 bases between them. The CDR3 runs to 16 residues. As DNA, the CDR3 is TGTGCCAGCAGCTTACCTGGGGAGACAGCCGACTATGGCTACACCTTC. This sequence encodes CASSLPGETADYGYTF.

The rearrangement joins TRBV5-1 to TRBJ2-6; D perhaps matches TRBD2 (7 bases). CDR3 length: 20 amino acids. V dropped 0 bases and J dropped 0 bases, with 19 bases sitting between them. Per germline, CDR1 SGHRS and CDR2 YFSETQ. CDR3 DNA sequence: TGCGCCAGCAGCTTGGGCCCCTGGGCGGGGGCGGGCTCTGGGGCCAACGTCCTGACTTTC. This sequence encodes CASSLGPWAGAGSGANVLTF.

The CDR3 DNA reads TGTGCCAGCAGTCAGATCGCGGGACTCCTCGTCACCGACGAGCAGTACTTC. It is translated as CASSQIAGLLVTDEQYF. The chain uses TRBV6-1 and TRBJ2-7, with D maybe TRBD2 (6 bases). This CDR3 has 17 amino acids. V was clipped by 5 bases and J by 5 bases, with 25 bases between them. From germline, CDR1 is MNHNS and CDR2 SASEGT.

This clonotype was counted only a few times. This chain connects TRBV7-9 to TRBJ2-1, with TRBD2 identical over 14 bases. The CDR3 is 15 amino acids. Germline lookup yields CDR1 SEHNR and CDR2 FQNEAQ (reference sequence). J lost 6 bases, V lost 5 bases, and 3 bases had no gene match. Here the CDR3 reads CASSTTSGGANEQFF. The CDR3 coding sequence is TGTGCCAGCAGCACGACTAGCGGGGGGGCCAATGAGCAGTTCTTC.